This T cell receptor (beta chain) comes out of a study of cytomegalovirus exposure and HLA in healthy donors. Study results and caveats: The tendency of first-cohort TCR clusters to co-occur in the roughly 130 validation repertoires was the finding of a later analysis.

A few counts support this clone. Antigen unknown. Profiling relied on immunoSEQ multiplex PCR, and the TCRdb table lists in-frame clones only, not all of them. The table records about 280,000 clones, around 87% of them present only once. The germline gives CDR1 MDHEN, CDR2 SYDVKM. The CDR3 totals 12 residues. Trimming shortened V by 8 bases and J by 8 bases, and 13 bases separated the two germline ends. The chain carries TRBV28 and TRBJ1-5; possible D gene TRBD1, 5 bases. The sequence derives from a young woman in good health and CMV-seronegative. Sequenced sample: PBMCs. CDR3 residues: CASRGEVKPQHF. The DNA of the CDR3 is TGTGCCAGCCGAGGGGAGGTAAAGCCCCAGCATTTT.